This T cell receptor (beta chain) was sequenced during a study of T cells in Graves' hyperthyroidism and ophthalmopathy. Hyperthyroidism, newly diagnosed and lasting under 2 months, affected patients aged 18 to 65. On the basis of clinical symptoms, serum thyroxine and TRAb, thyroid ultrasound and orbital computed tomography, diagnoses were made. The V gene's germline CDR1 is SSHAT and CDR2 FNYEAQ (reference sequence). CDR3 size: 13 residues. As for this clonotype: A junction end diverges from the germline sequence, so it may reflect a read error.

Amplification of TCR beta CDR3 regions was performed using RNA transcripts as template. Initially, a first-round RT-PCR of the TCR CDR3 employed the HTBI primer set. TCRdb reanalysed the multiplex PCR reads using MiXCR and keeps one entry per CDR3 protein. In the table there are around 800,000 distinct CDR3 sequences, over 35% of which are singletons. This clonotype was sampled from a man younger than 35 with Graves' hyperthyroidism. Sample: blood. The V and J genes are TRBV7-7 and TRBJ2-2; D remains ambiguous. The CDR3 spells CASSPTHTGELFF. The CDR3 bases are TGTGCTAGCAGTCCGACCCACACCGGGGAGCTGTTTTTT.